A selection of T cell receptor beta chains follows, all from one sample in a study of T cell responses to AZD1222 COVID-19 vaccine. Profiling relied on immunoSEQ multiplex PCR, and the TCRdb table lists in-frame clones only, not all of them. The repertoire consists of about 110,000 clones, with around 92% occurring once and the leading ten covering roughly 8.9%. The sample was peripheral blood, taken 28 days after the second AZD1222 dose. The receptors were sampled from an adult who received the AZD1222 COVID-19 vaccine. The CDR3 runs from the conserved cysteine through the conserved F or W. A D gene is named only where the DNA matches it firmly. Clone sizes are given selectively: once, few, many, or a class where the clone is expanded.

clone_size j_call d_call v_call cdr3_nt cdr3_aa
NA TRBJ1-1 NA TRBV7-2 TGTGCCAGCAGCTTAGGACCGGGGAACACTGAAGCTTTCTTT CASSLGPGNTEAFF
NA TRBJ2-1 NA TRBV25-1 TGTGCCAGCAGCTCTACGGGGGCCGAGTACAATGAGCAGTTCTTC CASSSTGAEYNEQFF
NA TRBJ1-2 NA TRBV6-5 TGTGCCAGCAGTTACGAGGGGGAAGGCTACACCTTC CASSYEGEGYTF
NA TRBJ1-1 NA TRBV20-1 TGCAGTGCTCCGGGTGTTTCGGAAGCTTTCTTT CSAPGVSEAFF
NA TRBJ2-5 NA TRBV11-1 TGTGCCAGCAGCGGAAACCAGAAGACCCAGTACTTC CASSGNQKTQYF
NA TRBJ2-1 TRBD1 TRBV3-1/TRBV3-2 TGTGCCAGCAGACCGAACAGGGGAGCCTACAATGAGCAGTTCTTC CASRPNRGAYNEQFF
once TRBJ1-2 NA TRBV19 TGTGCCAGTAGTATAGACAGACTCACCTATGGCTACACCTTC CASSIDRLTYGYTF
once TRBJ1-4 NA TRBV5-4 TGTGCCAGCAGCCCTGTAGGGGGGAAAGAAAAACTGTTTTTT CASSPVGGKEKLFF
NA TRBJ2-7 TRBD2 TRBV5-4 TGTGCCAGCAGCTCCCCCGGGACTAGCGGGCTTCACGAGCAGTACTTC CASSSPGTSGLHEQYF
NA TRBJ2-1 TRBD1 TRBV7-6 TGTGCCAGCAGCTCCGCCACCGGGACAGATAATGAGCAGTTCTTC CASSSATGTDNEQFF
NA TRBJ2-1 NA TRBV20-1 TGCAGTGGGTCCAGGCCAGATGAGCAGTTCTTC CSGSRPDEQFF
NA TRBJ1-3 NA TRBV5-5 TGTGCCAGCAGCCTGCGGTGGGAAGGGGGAAACACCATATATTTT CASSLRWEGGNTIYF
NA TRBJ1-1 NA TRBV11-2 TGTGCCAGCAGTCTACGGAGCATGAACACTGAAGCTTTCTTT CASSLRSMNTEAFF
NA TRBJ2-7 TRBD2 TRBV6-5 TGTGCCAGCAGTTCGGGCGGGGGAAGTTACTACGAGCAGTACTTC CASSSGGGSYYEQYF
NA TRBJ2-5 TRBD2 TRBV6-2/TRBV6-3 TGTGCCAGCAGTTACTCGCCCCTAAGCGGGGCGGGTGGTGAGACCCAGTACTTC CASSYSPLSGAGGETQYF
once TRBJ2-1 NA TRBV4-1 TGCGCCAGCAGCCATCAATATCCCCCAAATGAGCAGTTCTTC CASSHQYPPNEQFF
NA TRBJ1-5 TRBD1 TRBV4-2 TGTGCCAGCAGCCAAGAAGGACAGGGTGATCAGCCCCAGCATTTT CASSQEGQGDQPQHF
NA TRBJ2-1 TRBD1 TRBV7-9 TGTGCCAGCACCACGGGACAGGTAAAATCCAATGAGCAGTTCTTC CASTTGQVKSNEQFF
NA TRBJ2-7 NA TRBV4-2 TGTGCCAGCAGCCAAGATAGACTGTCCTACGAGCAGTACTTC CASSQDRLSYEQYF
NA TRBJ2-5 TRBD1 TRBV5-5 TGTGCCAGCAGCTTTACAGGGGCCCAAGAGACCCAGTACTTC CASSFTGAQETQYF
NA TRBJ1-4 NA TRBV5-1 TGCGCCAGCAGCCTTTCAGGGGTACTTGCTGAAAAACTGTTTTTT CASSLSGVLAEKLFF
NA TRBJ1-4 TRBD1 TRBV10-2 TGCGCCAGCACCAGGACAGGGACTAGTGAAAAACTGTTTTTT CASTRTGTSEKLFF
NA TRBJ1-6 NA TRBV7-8 TGTGCCAGCAGCTCCCGGGACCGATATAATTCACCCCTCCACTTT CASSSRDRYNSPLHF
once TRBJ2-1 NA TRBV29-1 TGCAGCTCCTGGGACCGCCAAAATGAGCAGTTCTTC CSSWDRQNEQFF